The 8 T cell receptor beta chains below all came from one sample that was sequenced in a study of T cells in Graves' hyperthyroidism and ophthalmopathy. The TCR beta CDR3 regions underwent amplification using RNA transcripts as the source. In the first-round RT-PCR of the TCR CDR3, the HTBI primer set was used. TCRdb analysed the multiplex PCR reads with MiXCR anew, one entry per CDR3 protein. The sample lists 250,000 to 300,000 distinct CDR3 sequences; roughly a fifth were seen once. The sample comprised blood. These receptors all come from a man aged 50-60 years with Graves' ophthalmopathy.

The sample holds many counts of this clonotype. The chain links TRBV6-1 to TRBJ1-5, with D uncertain. Trimming shortened V by 1 base and J by 5 bases, and 9 bases separated the two germline ends. Germline lookup yields CDR1 MNHNS and CDR2 SASEGT. The CDR3 has 14 amino acids. This CDR3 is CASSEGGNDQPQHF. The DNA of the CDR3 is TGTGCCAGCAGTGAAGGAGGGAACGATCAGCCCCAGCATTTT.

The rearrangement joins TRBV25-1 to TRBJ1-3; TRBD1 agrees at 11 bases. The germline V gene encodes CDR1 MGHDK and CDR2 SYGVNS. J lost 3 bases, V lost 6 bases, and 4 bases had no gene match. This CDR3 contains 15 residues. The CDR3 bases are TGTGCCAGCAGGCGGACAGGGGGCTTTGGAAACACCATATATTTT. It translates to CASRRTGGFGNTIYF.

This chain links TRBV20-1 with TRBJ1-2; weak D call: TRBD1 (6 bases). Germline-derived CDR1 and CDR2 are DFQATT and SNEGSKA (reference sequence). The germline V and J ends were trimmed by 5 bases and 2 bases, with 12 bases remaining between them. CDR3 size: 13 residues. CDR3 nucleotide sequence: TGCAGTGCTCCGGGACAAAAAAACTATGGCTACACCTTC. Protein: CSAPGQKNYGYTF.

This clonotype was observed at least ten times. This rearrangement joins TRBV7-6 to TRBJ2-1; D gene unclear. Trimming pared 4 bases from V and 2 bases from J, leaving 12 bases between. CDR1 SGHVS and CDR2 FNYEAQ come from the germline V gene. This CDR3 region has 15 residues. CDR3 nucleotide sequence: TGTGCCAGCAGCTCAGGCGTTGGGGCCTACAATGAGCAGTTCTTC. Translated, it gives CASSSGVGAYNEQFF.

In this sample, this clonotype turned up many times. The rearrangement uses TRBV7-8 and TRBJ2-3; D assignment may be TRBD1 or TRBD2 (5 bases each). The CDR3 totals 14 residues. The germline V and J ends were trimmed by 8 bases and 4 bases, with 16 bases remaining between them. Germline CDR1 SGHVS, CDR2 FQNEAQ. The CDR3 coding sequence is TGTGCCAGCCTACCGGGACCCCTCGCAGATACGCAGTATTTT. Translation: CASLPGPLADTQYF.

This clonotype was seen at least ten times. The chain carries TRBV28 and TRBJ2-2; 7 bases match TRBD2. Germline assignment: CDR1 MDHEN and CDR2 SYDVKM. V shed 4 bases and J 1 base; nucleotides not matched to a gene: 9. The CDR3 spans 17 residues. CDR3 bases: TGTGCCAGCAGTTACCCTGGGGGGGGTCGGAACACCGGGGAGCTGTTTTTT. Encoded protein: CASSYPGGGRNTGELFF. The variable domain in full, completed from reference TRBV28 and TRBJ2-2, reads DVKVTQSSRYLVKRTGEKVFLECVQDMDHENMFWYRQDPGLGLRLIYFSYDVKMKEKGDIPEGYSVSREKKERFSLILESASTNQTSMYLCASSYPGGGRNTGELFFGEGSRLTVL.

There are many counts of this clonotype. The chain combines TRBV27 with TRBJ2-3; D unclear. The CDR3 totals 13 residues. Germline V gives CDR1 MNHEY, CDR2 SMNVEV (reference sequence). The V gene lost 5 bases and the J gene lost 7 bases, with 13 bases spanning the gap. In DNA, the CDR3 is TGTGCCAGCAGTCCTCCGGCTATGTATACGCAGTATTTT. Protein product: CASSPPAMYTQYF.

The sample holds a few counts of this clonotype. CDR3 sequence (DNA): TGTGCCAGCAGTAAACGTGGGACAGTATCGAACACCGGGGAGCTGTTTTTT. It translates to CASSKRGTVSNTGELFF. The chain uses TRBV6-8 and TRBJ2-2, with TRBD1 identical over 7 bases. The CDR3 length is 17 residues. Germline values: CDR1 MNHGY, CDR2 SAAAGT. V was clipped by 5 bases and J by 0 bases; unmatched bases: 9.